One sample yielded the 4 T cell receptor beta chains listed below, sequenced in a study of blood T cell repertoires in COVID-19. Clones were sequenced by immunoSEQ multiplex PCR, and TCRdb holds only the in-frame ones, with some missing. The repertoire holds around 380,000 clones, with more than 65% as singletons. The sample consisted of peripheral blood. The source is a human donor with acute or convalescent COVID-19. The donor label of this sample is uncertain.

The DNA of the CDR3 is TGTGCCAGCAATGGACAGGGGGCAAGGGGCTACACCTTC. Residues: CASNGQGARGYTF. The chain carries TRBV2 and TRBJ1-2; 11 nucleotides agree with TRBD1. Losses at the gene ends were 7 bases for V and 8 bases for J; bases not matched to a gene: 6. Germline V CDR1 and CDR2: SNHLY, FYNNEI. The CDR3 covers 13 residues.

The gene calls are TRBV5-6 and TRBJ1-4; TRBD1 agrees at 7 bases. The germline gives CDR1 SGHDT, CDR2 YYEEEE. The CDR3 runs 13 residues. After removal of 3 bases from V and 5 bases from J, the junction contained 1 base not matched to a gene. The CDR3 bases are TGTGCCAGCAGCTGGGACAGAAATGAAAAACTGTTTTTT. Amino acid sequence: CASSWDRNEKLFF.

This sequence joins TRBV10-1 and TRBJ2-3; 8 nucleotides align to TRBD2. The CDR3 contains 17 residues. The germline V gene has CDR1 WNHNN and CDR2 SYGVQD (reference sequence). Trimming removed 5 bases from V and 0 bases from J; junction bases left unmatched: 10. CDR3 in DNA: TGCGCCAGCAGTCCAACCTTAGCGGGGCTTAGCACAGATACGCAGTATTTT. This translates into CASSPTLAGLSTDTQYF.

The rearrangement joins TRBV2 to TRBJ1-5; D gene uncertain. The length of the CDR3 is 14 residues. Trimming pared 7 bases from V and 0 bases from J, leaving 10 bases between. Germline V gives CDR1 SNHLY, CDR2 FYNNEI. CDR3: CASKYSYSNQPQHF. CDR3 sequence (DNA): TGTGCCAGCAAATACAGCTATAGCAATCAGCCCCAGCATTTT.